The entry below describes one TCR beta chain. Its antigen has not been determined. Base qualities are not provided; no much larger clone lies one nucleotide away. Receptors were amplified or captured by the immunoSEQ multiplex PCR assay. Held by TCRdb, this immuneACCESS table contains in-frame sequences only and omits some clones. Under half of the omission traces to an unresolved V gene where checked; the cause of the rest is unknown. Here the sample has 25,000 to 35,000 clones; around 93% occur a single time. Roughly 9% of the sample goes to the ten largest clones. The data stem from a study of PD-1 and CTLA-4 blockade in melanoma (dated by TCRdb to the early 2020s). About the investigation overall: The study compared how PD-1 blockade and CTLA-4 blockade affected the melanoma-reactive CD8 T cell response in patients with melanoma.

Between the V and J ends, shortened by 1 base and 2 bases respectively, the junction contains 9 bases. The CDR3 runs 15 amino acids, cysteine and phenylalanine included. The sequence is cut down to CDR3 DNA, 45 bases in frame from base 1. Taken from the germline V gene, the CDR1 and CDR2 loops are SNHLY and FYNNEI. Here the chain combines TRBV2 and TRBJ1-3; possibly the D gene is TRBD1, per 5 matching bases. Here the sequenced sample was CD8+ T cells from peripheral blood, taken from a patient given anti-PD-1 treatment. This sequence was found in a human donor with melanoma. The CDR3 reads CASSEGGSPGNTIYF. In nucleotides, the sequence is TGTGCCAGCAGTGAAGGGGGGAGCCCTGGAAACACCATATATTTT.